This entry describes one TCR beta chain. This clonotype was counted a few times. The clone's antigen remains unknown. Within one base of it there is no much larger clone, and no base qualities were kept. Systemically healthy Caucasian individuals from Russia, about 38 in total and aged roughly 6 to 100 years, were included as donors. Around 10 milliliters of peripheral blood were collected from each donor into EDTA-treated Vacutainer tubes. Ficoll-Paque density-gradient centrifugation was used to isolate PBMCs, with at least 6 million obtained per sample. Trizol reagent was used to extract total RNA from the PBMCs, yielding at least 5 micrograms per sample. For every donor, an aliquot of PBMCs went through flow cytometry to measure the percentages of naive CD45RAhigh/CD27high T cells. For this chain, trimming is 0 bases at the V end and 6 bases at the J end, and the number of junction bases without a gene match is 15. The germline V gene yields SGDLS for CDR1 and YYNGEE for CDR2. Spanning cysteine to phenylalanine, the CDR3 consists of 17 amino acids. This entry keeps only the CDR3 DNA: 51 bases, framed from base 1.

The library was obtained by 5' RACE. TCRdb names Illumina HiSeq 2500 as the instrument used. The second PCR ran for roughly 7 to 12 cycles and used a J-beta primer mix along with a sample-barcoded 5' primer. A unique molecular identifier was introduced onto each TCR beta cDNA molecule by a template-switch 5' adaptor carrying 12 random nucleotides. Each sample yielded at least 2.5 million CDR3-containing paired-end reads. The Mint cDNA synthesis kit, primed by a TRBC-specific oligonucleotide, was used to synthesize first-strand cDNA from all RNA. After uracil-DNA glycosylase treatment, a first 18-cycle PCR used universal primers M1SS and BC2_uni_R on all cDNA. The published analysis was carried out like this. For normalization, 1 million high-quality reads, each with a distinct molecular identifier, were randomly selected from each sample. Instead of being binned into consensus sequences, reads with shared molecular identifiers were discarded. MiTCR, run with a Q25 quality threshold and the strictest error-elimination algorithm, handled CDR3 identification, clonotype clustering and error correction. A nonparametric unseen species model with Euler transformation was used to estimate lower-bound total TCR beta diversity. The raw public data were reprocessed by TCRdb itself: fastp quality trimming at Q25, MiXCR clonotype calling, in-frame beta chains only. Rows are combined by CDR3 protein, so each entry shows the most common genes and DNA. The V and J calls and clone size are TCRdb's, not the authors'. This sample holds about 760,000 distinct CDR3 sequences; about 61% were observed only once. 20% to 30% of the sample is held by the ten biggest clonotypes.

These data come from a study of blood T cells in healthy people across ages (dated by TCRdb to between 2014 and 2017). Describing the broader study: In model experiments, template switching captured about one uniquely barcoded TCR beta cDNA molecule for every two T cells. To avoid experimental bias, donors of different ages were distributed randomly across sequencing lanes. Two additional independent replicas of 1 million unique cDNA reads from the same blood draw were analyzed for two donors (one aged 18 to 29 and one aged 80 or older). Four age groups were formed from the donors: young (average about 17 years), middle-aged (around 41), aged (around 68) and long-lived (more than 75). To track age-related changes in TCR beta repertoire diversity, the study relied on deep sequencing normalized with unique cDNA molecular identifiers. What the research found in general, with its limitations: Total diversity estimates from one million sequenced T cells were considered lower bounds and underestimates. A strong correlation was found between observed TCR beta diversity and the percentage of naive T cells measured by flow cytometry. Compared with the aged group, the long-lived group had more naive CD4+ T cells, fewer expanded clones and increased TCR diversity, suggesting age selection. Observed TCR beta diversity per million T cells fell roughly linearly with age, and a significant reduction was already apparent by age about 43. Since profiling was done on bulk unsorted PBMCs, naive and antigen-experienced compartments could not be conclusively compared. Because donor CMV infection status was unknown, age-related changes in expanded clonotypes were potentially confounded.

The sequence joins TRBV9 to TRBJ2-7; a stretch of 7 junction bases matches TRBD1. The sample consisted of blood. The receptor was derived from a man aged 40-50 years in good health. The encoded CDR3 is CASSVEGGGSWLAEQYF. The DNA sequence is as follows: TGTGCCAGCAGCGTAGAAGGGGGCGGTTCGTGGTTGGCCGAGCAGTACTTC.